This is a list of T cell receptor beta chains from one sample in a study of brain T cells in children with intractable seizures. Sequencing was performed with immunoSEQ multiplex PCR; in TCRdb, only in-frame clones are kept and a portion is missing. The data hold about 340,000 clones, with roughly 93% observed a single time. This sample comprised peripheral blood, obtained roughly 5 months after surgery. The source of these receptors is a boy younger than two with tuberous sclerosis and intractable seizures. Both conserved end residues are part of each CDR3. The D gene is left open where the match is weak. Rows give clone size only sometimes, using once, few, many, or a class for an expanded clone.

D	size	V	CDR3
-	-	TRBV19	CASSIGQSNTEAFF
-	-	TRBV28	CASSSLLAYYEQYF
TRBD1	-	TRBV7-6	CASSLDRNLHNEQFF
-	-	TRBV11-2	CASSPLNTEAFF
-	-	TRBV6-5	CASMVARGTGELFF
-	-	TRBV9	CASSVGGHNTDTQYF
-	once	TRBV27	CASSLRGLGTEAFF
-	-	TRBV14	CASSQGNYGYTF
-	once	TRBV7-9	CASSLGYREFPYGYTF
-	-	TRBV7-2	CASSLSGVKYVYNEQFF
-	-	TRBV19	CASSPDFSSYNEQFF
TRBD2	-	TRBV7-9	CASSRAGGPYNEQFF
TRBD1	-	TRBV5-1	CASSLAPDRGRNTEAFF
TRBD2	-	TRBV25-1	CAGNGLAGEVTDTQYF
TRBD2	-	TRBV6-2/TRBV6-3	CASSSSGRNDYEQYF
TRBD2	-	TRBV9	CASSLGTSGTDTQYF
-	-	TRBV27	CASSFGGELFF
TRBD1	-	TRBV5-1	CASSFDGTGDQPQHF
-	once	TRBV27	CASSSLGSSYEQYF
-	-	TRBV7-8	CASSFNGRHSNQPQHF
-	-	TRBV6-4	CASSVEASTDTQYF
TRBD1	-	TRBV12-3/TRBV12-4	CASSSYRGPEAFF
-	-	TRBV5-6	CASSFGTAVGGYTF
TRBD1	-	TRBV18	CASSDQGGTEAFF
-	-	TRBV11-2	CASSLDRTGQEFF
-	-	TRBV7-9	CASTSLRGASYEQYF
-	once	TRBV4-2	CASSVEGKTGELFF
TRBD1	-	TRBV29-1	CSVAQGARGYTF
-	once	TRBV28	CASSVHRALNTEAFF
TRBD1	-	TRBV2	CASTWTGVNEQYF
TRBD1	once	TRBV7-3	CASSLNPGGSYNEQFF
-	-	TRBV19	CASSIAASAISYNEQFF
TRBD1	-	TRBV9	CASSAGTGNRKLFF
-	-	TRBV30	CAWSDRNSYEQYF
TRBD1	once	TRBV4-2	CASSQGDRTNEKLFF
-	-	TRBV13	CASSLLADEQYF
TRBD1	once	TRBV5-6	CASSPLTGGTEAFF
-	once	TRBV12-3/TRBV12-4	CASSLTSGRGYTF
TRBD2	-	TRBV7-8	CASSGGLAGVTGYNEQFF
-	once	TRBV7-9	CASSLAPKNGYTF
TRBD1	few	TRBV5-6	CASSQTGSVRAQHF
-	-	TRBV7-3	CAGLGTEPTTNEKLFF
-	-	TRBV4-1	CASSQEVGSYNSPLHF
-	-	TRBV9	CASSVGGSRSYNEQFF
-	-	TRBV21-1	CARGRRPYEQYF
-	-	TRBV27	CASSPRGAGAYEQYF
TRBD1	once	TRBV7-8	CASSLWTGHNTEAFF
-	-	TRBV12-3/TRBV12-4	CASSLEGRQPQHF
-	-	TRBV5-1	CASSLVTQQSTDTQYF
-	-	TRBV24-1	CATTGPDRQYTEAFF
TRBD1	-	TRBV29-1	CSVGQGDSYGYTF
-	-	TRBV6-5	CASSDSRRGGDTQYF
TRBD1	-	TRBV19	CASGSDRALYNEQFF
TRBD2	-	TRBV2	CASRYGLAIAKNIQYF
-	-	TRBV6-5	CASKGRGDMPQHF
-	-	TRBV5-6	CASSLARGASYNEQFF
-	-	TRBV2	CASRVNYNSPLHF
-	-	TRBV12-3/TRBV12-4	CAIKRNYGYTF
-	few	TRBV28	CASSQSAEVTEAFF